This T cell receptor (beta chain) appears in the sequencing data of a study of blood T cell repertoires in COVID-19. This CDR3 is built from 15 residues. Trimming at V came to 7 bases and at J to 4 bases, leaving 11 bases not matched to a gene. Germline V gene sequence: CDR1 SGHTA, CDR2 FQGNSA. Only in-frame clones appear in the TCRdb table, and some are missing; sequencing was by immunoSEQ multiplex PCR. Altogether about 73,000 clones are present, 80% to 85% being singletons, with the ten largest covering 1.5% to 2%. The V gene is TRBV7-2, the J gene TRBJ1-2; 8 bases fit TRBD1. This sequence originates from a woman aged 55-75 years with acute or convalescent COVID-19. Sequencing was carried out using peripheral blood. The CDR3 loop is CASKAASGTGYGYTF. In DNA form, the CDR3 reads TGTGCCAGCAAAGCCGCATCCGGGACAGGCTATGGCTACACCTTC.